This T cell receptor (beta chain) was obtained from a study of CD8 T cells in Susac syndrome. This CDR3 has 13 amino acids. The germline V gene has CDR1 MNHEY and CDR2 SMNVEV (reference sequence). Trimming removed 0 bases at V and 12 bases at J, with 12 bases between. Roughly 0.45 to 1 ug RNA was reverse transcribed with random hexamers. TCRdb reprocessed the immunoSEQ multiplex PCR reads with MiXCR, giving one entry per CDR3 protein. This table has under 550,000 distinct CDR3 sequences, around 85% appearing once. The chain couples TRBV27 to TRBJ2-1; D is uncertain. This receptor was obtained from a human donor with multiple sclerosis. Sequencing was performed on CD8+ T cells from PBMCs. CDR3 protein: CASSLSVPIPQFF. The CDR3 nucleotides are TGTGCCAGCAGTTTATCGGTACCGATACCGCAGTTCTTC.